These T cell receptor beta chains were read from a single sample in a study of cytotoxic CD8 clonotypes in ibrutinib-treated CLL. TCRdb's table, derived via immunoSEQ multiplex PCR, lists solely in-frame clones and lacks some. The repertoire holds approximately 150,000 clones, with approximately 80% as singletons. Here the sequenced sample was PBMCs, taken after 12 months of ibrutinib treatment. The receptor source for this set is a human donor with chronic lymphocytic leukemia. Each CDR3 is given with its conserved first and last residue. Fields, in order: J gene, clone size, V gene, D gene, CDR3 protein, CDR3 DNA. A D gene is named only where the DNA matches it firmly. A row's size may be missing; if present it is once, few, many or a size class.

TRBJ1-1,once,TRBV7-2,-,CASSSAWTEAFF,TGTGCCAGCAGCTCAGCGTGGACTGAAGCTTTCTTT
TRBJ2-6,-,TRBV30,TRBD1,CAWSRDRDPSGANVLTF,TGTGCCTGGAGTCGGGACAGGGATCCCTCTGGGGCCAACGTCCTGACTTTC
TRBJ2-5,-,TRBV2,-,CASSGLGGQYF,TGTGCCAGCAGTGGCTTGGGGGGCCAGTACTTC
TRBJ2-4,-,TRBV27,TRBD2,CASSLSLAGRQNIQYF,TGTGCCAGCAGTTTATCACTAGCGGGAAGGCAAAACATTCAGTACTTC
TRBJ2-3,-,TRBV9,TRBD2,CASSVDPAGGADTQYF,TGTGCCAGCAGCGTAGATCCAGCGGGGGGAGCAGATACGCAGTATTTT
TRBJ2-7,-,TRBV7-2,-,CASSLSPEIISYEQYF,TGTGCCAGCAGCTTATCTCCGGAAATCATCTCCTACGAGCAGTACTTC
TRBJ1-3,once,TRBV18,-,CASSPWSGEAIYF,TGTGCCAGCTCACCATGGTCAGGGGAGGCCATATATTTT
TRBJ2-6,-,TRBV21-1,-,CASNLHTGVLRSGANVLTF,TGTGCCAGCAATTTGCATACAGGGGTCCTCCGCTCTGGGGCCAACGTCCTGACTTTC
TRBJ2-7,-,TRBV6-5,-,CASSSQGAYYEQYF,TGTGCCAGCAGTTCCCAAGGGGCCTACTACGAGCAGTACTTC
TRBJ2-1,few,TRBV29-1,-,CSVEDLFLRDGTYNEQFF,TGCAGCGTTGAAGATCTTTTCCTCCGGGACGGAACCTACAATGAGCAGTTCTTC
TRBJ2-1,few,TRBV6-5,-,CASSQGSNEQFF,TGTGCCAGCAGCCAGGGCTCAAATGAGCAGTTCTTC
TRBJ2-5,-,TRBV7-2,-,CASSRGSEETQYF,TGTGCCAGCAGCCGTGGGTCAGAAGAGACCCAGTACTTC
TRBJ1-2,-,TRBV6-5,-,CASSYYGATYGYTF,TGTGCCAGCAGTTACTATGGGGCAACCTATGGCTACACCTTC
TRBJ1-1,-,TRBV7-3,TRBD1,CASSLQGGTEAFF,TGTGCCAGCAGCTTACAGGGGGGCACTGAAGCTTTCTTT
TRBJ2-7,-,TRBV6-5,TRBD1,CASSYAGTGVAYEQYF,TGTGCCAGCAGTTACGCCGGGACAGGGGTTGCCTACGAGCAGTACTTC
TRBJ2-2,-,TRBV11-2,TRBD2,CASSIGLGGAGELFF,TGTGCCAGCAGCATCGGACTAGGTGGGGCCGGGGAGCTGTTTTTT
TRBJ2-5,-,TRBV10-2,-,CASSVTGGPRETQYF,TGCGCCAGCAGTGTGACAGGAGGGCCTAGGGAGACCCAGTACTTC
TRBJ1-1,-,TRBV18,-,CASSRSLNTEAFF,TGTGCCAGCTCGCGCAGTTTGAACACTGAAGCTTTCTTT
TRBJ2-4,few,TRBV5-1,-,CASSYDRGKNIQYF,TGCGCCAGCAGCTATGATCGGGGTAAAAACATTCAGTACTTC
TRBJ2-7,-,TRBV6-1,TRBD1,CAILRDSFYEQYF,TGTGCCATTCTCCGGGACAGCTTCTACGAGCAGTACTTC
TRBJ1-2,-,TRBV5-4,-,CASSLSSDGYTF,TGTGCCAGCAGCTTGAGTAGCGACGGCTACACCTTC
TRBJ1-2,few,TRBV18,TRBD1,CASTGTGGAQGYTF,TGTGCCAGCACCGGGACAGGGGGCGCGCAGGGCTACACCTTC
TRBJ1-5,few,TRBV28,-,CASDRNSNQPQHF,TGTGCCAGCGACAGGAATAGCAATCAGCCCCAGCATTTT
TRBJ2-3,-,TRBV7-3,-,CASSLGSYRGDTQYF,TGTGCCAGCAGCTTAGGGTCTTACCGGGGAGATACGCAGTATTTT
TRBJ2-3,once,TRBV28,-,CASNLLTDTQYF,TGTGCCAGCAATCTTCTCACAGATACGCAGTATTTT
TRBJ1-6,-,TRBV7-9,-,CASSLSAINSPLHF,TGTGCCAGCAGCTTATCAGCAATCAATTCACCCCTCCACTTT
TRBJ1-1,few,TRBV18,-,CASSPGSNTEAFF,TGTGCCAGCTCACCAGGATCGAACACTGAAGCTTTCTTT
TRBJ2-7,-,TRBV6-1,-,CANLYEQYF,TGTGCCAACCTCTACGAGCAGTACTTC